This T cell receptor (beta chain) was captured by sequencing in a study of T cell repertoires in cytomegalovirus infection. Study conclusions and caveats: Summed frequency of shared TCR beta families picked out CMV carriers who also had the relevant HLA.

One entry per CDR3 protein, called by TCRdb with MiXCR from the reads. The sample has roughly 230,000 distinct CDR3 sequences, 9% to 15% seen once; the top ten hold around 1.6%. This clonotype was detected only a few times. What it recognizes is unknown. V gave up 2 bases and J gave up 7 bases, with 9 bases separating them. The CDR3 runs to 12 residues. Germline V gene sequence: CDR1 SQVTM, CDR2 ANQGSEA. The sequencing input was PBMCs. This TCR derives from a human donor in good health (CMV status not recorded). Some clones in this sample may be carry-over from other donors' samples. The rearrangement links TRBV29-1 to TRBJ2-1; D is perhaps TRBD1 (5 bases). The CDR3 sequence: CSVEWAGNEQFF. The DNA for the CDR3 is TGCAGCGTTGAATGGGCAGGGAATGAGCAGTTCTTC.